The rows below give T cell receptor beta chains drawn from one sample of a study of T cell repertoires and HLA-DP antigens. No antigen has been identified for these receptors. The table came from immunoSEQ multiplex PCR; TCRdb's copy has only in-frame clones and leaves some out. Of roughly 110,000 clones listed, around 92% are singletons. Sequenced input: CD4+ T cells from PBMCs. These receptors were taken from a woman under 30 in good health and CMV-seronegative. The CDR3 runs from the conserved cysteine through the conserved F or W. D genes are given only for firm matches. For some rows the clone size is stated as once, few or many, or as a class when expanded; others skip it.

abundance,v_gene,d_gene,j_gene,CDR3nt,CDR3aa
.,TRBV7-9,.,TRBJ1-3,TGTGCCGGCCTCCCCAGCTCTGGAAACACCATATATTTT,CAGLPSSGNTIYF
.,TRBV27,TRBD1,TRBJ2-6,TGTGCCAGACTTCCGGAGGAGGGGACAGGGCAGCCCCTGAACTCTGGGGCCAACGTCCTGACTTTC,CARLPEEGTGQPLNSGANVLTF
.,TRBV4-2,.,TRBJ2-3,TGTGCCAGCAGCCAAGATTGGGGGGCTAGCACAGATACGCAGTATTTT,CASSQDWGASTDTQYF
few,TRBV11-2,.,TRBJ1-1,TGTGCCAGCAGCTTAAGGTATTTCTTCGGGACTGAAGCTTTCTTT,CASSLRYFFGTEAFF
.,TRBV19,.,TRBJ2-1,TGTGCCAGTATGAAGGAGTTGAACAATGAGCAGTTCTTC,CASMKELNNEQFF
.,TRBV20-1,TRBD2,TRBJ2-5,TGCAGCCTAGCGGGGAGGCAGACCCAGTACTTC,CSLAGRQTQYF
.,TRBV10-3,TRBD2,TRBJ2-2,TGTGCCATCAGGACCATGGGACTAGCGGGGAACACCGGGGAGCTGTTTTTT,CAIRTMGLAGNTGELFF
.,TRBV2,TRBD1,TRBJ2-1,TGTGCCAGCAGGGAGGACAGGCCAGCCTACAATGAGCAGTTCTTC,CASREDRPAYNEQFF
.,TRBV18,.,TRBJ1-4,TGTGCCAGCTCACCGTTGGACAGCGCAACTAATGAAAAACTGTTTTTT,CASSPLDSATNEKLFF
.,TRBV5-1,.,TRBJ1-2,TGCGCCAGCAGCTTGTGGACAGACTATGGCTACACCTTC,CASSLWTDYGYTF
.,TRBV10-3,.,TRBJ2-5,TGTGCCATCAGGGGCATGGCAGCCGAAGAGACCCAGTACTTC,CAIRGMAAEETQYF
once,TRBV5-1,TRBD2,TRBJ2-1,TGCGCCAGCAGCCCTTTCCTTGGACTAGCGGGGGGACTTGAGCAGTTCTTC,CASSPFLGLAGGLEQFF
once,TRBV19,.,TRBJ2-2,TGTGCCAGTAGTCATTTGAAGGGACCCGGGGAGCTGTTTTTT,CASSHLKGPGELFF
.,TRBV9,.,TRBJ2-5,TGTGCCAGCAGCGTAGGGACTAAACAAGAGACCCAGTACTTC,CASSVGTKQETQYF
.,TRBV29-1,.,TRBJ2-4,TGCAGCGTTGTCGGCCAGCTACTAGCCAAAAACATTCAGTACTTC,CSVVGQLLAKNIQYF
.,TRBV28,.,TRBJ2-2,TGTGCCAGCAGTTTACGGGAGTTGTGGGGGGCGGGCACCGGGGAGCTGTTTTTT,CASSLRELWGAGTGELFF
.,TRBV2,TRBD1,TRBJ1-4,TGTGCCAGCAGGAGGGGATCGGGACAGGGAGAAGAAAAACTGTTTTTT,CASRRGSGQGEEKLFF
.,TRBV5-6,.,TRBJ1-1,TGTGCCAGCAGCTTTCAGAGTGAAGCTTTCTTT,CASSFQSEAFF
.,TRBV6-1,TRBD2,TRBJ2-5,TGTGCCATCAGTGAGTCGAGGGGGACTAGCCGACAAGAGACCCAGTACTTC,CAISESRGTSRQETQYF
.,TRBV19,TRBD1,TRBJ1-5,TGTGCCAGTAGACGCGGGACAGGGGTCAATCAGCCCCAGCATTTT,CASRRGTGVNQPQHF
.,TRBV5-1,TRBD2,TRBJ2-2,TGCGCCAGCAGCTTAGCGGGAGGTAACACCGGGGAGCTGTTTTTT,CASSLAGGNTGELFF
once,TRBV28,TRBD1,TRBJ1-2,TGTGCCAGCAGTTCACCCACCTGGGGACAGGGGGCCTATGGCTACACCTTC,CASSSPTWGQGAYGYTF
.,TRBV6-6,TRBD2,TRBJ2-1,TGTGCCAGCAGCGTCGGGGCTAGCGGGAAGAATGAGCAGTTCTTC,CASSVGASGKNEQFF
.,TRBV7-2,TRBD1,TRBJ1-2,TGTGCCAGCAGCTTAGCCCTGGGACAGGGGTTTGGGTATGGCTACACCTTC,CASSLALGQGFGYGYTF
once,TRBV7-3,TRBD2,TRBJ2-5,TGTGCCAGCAGCTTACACGGGGGGGCCGGCGAGACCCAGTACTTC,CASSLHGGAGETQYF
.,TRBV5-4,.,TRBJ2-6,TGTGCCAGCAGCTCCTCGGGACGGTTCTCCACTGGGGCCAACGTCCTGACTTTC,CASSSSGRFSTGANVLTF
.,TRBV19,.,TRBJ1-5,TGTGCCAGTAGTATGGCGGCTTATAGCAATCAGCCCCAGCATTTT,CASSMAAYSNQPQHF
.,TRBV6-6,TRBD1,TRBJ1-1,TGTGCCAGCAGTTACTTTTCAGGGGGCTCTGAAGCTTTCTTT,CASSYFSGGSEAFF
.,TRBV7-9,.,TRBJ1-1,TGTGCCAGCAGCTACCTCACCGACACTGAAGTTTTCTTT,CASSYLTDTEVFF
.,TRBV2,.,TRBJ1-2,TGTGCCAGCAGTGCTGGAGGGACCCATGGCTACACCTTC,CASSAGGTHGYTF
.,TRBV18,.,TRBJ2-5,TGTGCCAGCTCCCCTCGACGGTGGGAAGGAGAGACCCAGTACTTC,CASSPRRWEGETQYF
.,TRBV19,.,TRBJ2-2,TGTGCCAGTAGTATAGGGTGGACCGGGGAGCTGTTTTTT,CASSIGWTGELFF
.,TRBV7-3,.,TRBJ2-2,TGTGCCAGCAGCCCTAGTCAGAAGAACACCGGGGAGCTGTTTTTT,CASSPSQKNTGELFF
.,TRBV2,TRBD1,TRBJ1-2,TGTGCCAGCAGTTCCATTGGACAGGGAAGTGGCTACACCTTC,CASSSIGQGSGYTF
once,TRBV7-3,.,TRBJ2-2,TGTGCCAGCAGCTTATGGTCTAGCCTGCGGAACACCGGGGAGCTGTTTTTT,CASSLWSSLRNTGELFF
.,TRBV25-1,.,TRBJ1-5,TGTGCCAGCAGTGACTCTCGGGGTGGCAATCAGCCCCAGCATTTT,CASSDSRGGNQPQHF
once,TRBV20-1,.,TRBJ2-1,TGCAGTGCTAGAGAGATGCATGAGCAGTTCTTC,CSAREMHEQFF
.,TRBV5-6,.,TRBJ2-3,TGTGCCAGCAGCGTAGGGACAAGCGGAGGCACAGATACGCAGTATTTT,CASSVGTSGGTDTQYF
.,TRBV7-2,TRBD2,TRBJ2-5,TGTGCCAGCAGTTTAGCGGGGGGGAAAGAGACCCAGTACTTC,CASSLAGGKETQYF
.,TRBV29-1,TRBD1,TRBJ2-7,TGCAGCGTTATGCAGGGGGCAAGTGAGCAGTACTTC,CSVMQGASEQYF
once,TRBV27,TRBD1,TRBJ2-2,TGTGCCAGCAGTCTGGGTGATGGGGACAGGGCAAACACCGGGGAGCTGTTTTTT,CASSLGDGDRANTGELFF
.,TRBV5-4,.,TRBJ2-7,TGTGCCAGCAGCTTTGACAGCGACCTTCACGAGCAGTACTTC,CASSFDSDLHEQYF
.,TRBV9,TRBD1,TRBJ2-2,TGTGCCAGCAGCGTAACAGGGGGCAGGACCGGGGAGCTGTTTTTT,CASSVTGGRTGELFF
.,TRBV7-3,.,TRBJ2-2,TGTGCCAGCAGCTCCTTTGGGCCGAACACCGGGGAGCTGTTTTTT,CASSSFGPNTGELFF